This record looks at one T cell receptor beta chain sequence and its context. A 5'RACE template switching approach incorporating UMIs was used to make TCR beta cDNA. No DNA is given; TCRdb re-called the 5' RACE reads and lists each CDR3 protein once. The repertoire shows 350,000 to 400,000 distinct CDR3 sequences; the top ten hold around 10%. Germline V gene data show CDR1 as KGHDR and CDR2 as SFDVKD. The CDR3 spans 15 residues. The data belong to a study of T cells expressing NK-cell markers. Across the whole study: Among the eight sequenced donors, seven tested HCMV-seropositive and one tested seronegative.

The V and J genes are TRBV24-1 and TRBJ2-2; without DNA, the TCRdb call of TRBD1 cannot be checked. The sequence was obtained from a woman between 50 and 59 years old in good health. Material: blood T cells: a sorted CD56 or NKG2C T cell subset, CD4+ or CD8+ T cells, or bulk PBMC T cells (not recorded which). The CDR3 here is CATSPGTVNTGELFF.